Listed here is a single TCR beta chain. Its matching antigen is unknown. These data belong to a study of cytomegalovirus exposure and HLA in healthy donors. Background on the study: A preliminary data release comprised 80 million to 95 million unique TCRs obtained from HLA-typed donors. Study-wide results and limits: Some V segments could not be told apart, so they were left out, TRBV6-2 and TRBV6-3 among them. Later analysis associated a missense DCLRE1C variant with TCR beta V- and J-gene trimming.

With V trimmed by 6 bases and J by 3 bases, 3 bases remained unmatched. The CDR3 runs to 13 residues. In germline, CDR1 is LNHDA, CDR2 SQIVND (reference sequence). Both 60 Vbeta primers and 13 Jbeta primers went into the PCR. Produced via immunoSEQ multiplex PCR; TCRdb's table is partial and in-frame only. The table for this sample gives 30,000 to 35,000 clones. This TCR was sampled from a woman between 40 and 55 years old in good health and CMV-seropositive. The sample was PBMCs. The chain links TRBV19 to TRBJ2-7; 9 nucleotides agree with TRBD1. The CDR3 spells CASRGTGLYEQYF. The CDR3 coding sequence is TGTGCCAGTAGAGGGACAGGGCTCTACGAGCAGTACTTC.